This T cell receptor (beta chain) was sequenced in a study of blood T cell repertoires in COVID-19 (dated by TCRdb to the early 2020s). Looking at the study overall: Collaborator samples came from the United States, Italy and Spain and covered acute and convalescent phases of COVID-19. Where HLA class I and class II types were available, the types were taken from metadata supplied by the sample provider, not from assay-based typing. The prospective study material was composed of cDNA or gDNA derived from T cells, B-cell-depleted T cells, or PBMCs. The sample metadata nearly always contained a de-identified subject ID, COVID-19 status, age in years and sex. The repertoires were released in a freely available public database meant as a resource for research on the immune response to SARS-CoV-2. Deeply sampled blood TCRbeta repertoires from subjects exposed to, actively infected with, or recovered from COVID-19 were included in the dataset. Samples were obtained from the ongoing ImmuneRACE study (first 160 participants) and from about 1,300 subjects provided by 6 global collaborators. The paper's findings and limits, for the study overall: Clinical and demographic metadata were provided uncurated, with the amount varying by source and participant.

A note on this clone: What this receptor recognizes is not known. The input lacks base qualities; no much larger clone sits a single base away.

Collaborating institutions collected whole blood in K2EDTA tubes following their own protocols. Collaborator samples were shipped for TCRbeta analysis as frozen whole blood, isolated PBMCs, or DNA extracted from either sample type. TCRbeta CDR3 regions were amplified from genomic DNA by means of the immunoSEQ Assay, a bias-controlled multiplex PCR. The study's own analysis went as follows. Within the assay, amplification of reference gene primers was used to estimate how many nucleated cells each sample contained. Sequence reads were collapsed and filtered to measure the absolute abundance of every unique TCRbeta CDR3 rearrangement. For each sample, productive Simpson clonality was calculated as the square root of Simpson's diversity index across productive rearrangements. TCRdb took this table from immuneACCESS and kept in-frame rearrangements with V and J called. Such tables lack part of the clones; where checked against another copy, unresolved V genes explain under half of the gap, and the rest is unexplained. That table is the source of V, J and clone size, and D and trimming were worked out from the DNA. Counted in this sample were about 46,000 clones; more than 75% of them appeared once. The top ten clonotypes cover over 8.5% of the sample.

This receptor was identified in a man aged 45-60 years with active COVID-19. Specimen: peripheral blood.

The CDR3 protein is CASSFKAETGELFF. The DNA reads TGTGCCAGCAGCTTCAAGGCGGAAACCGGGGAGCTGTTTTTT. The chain employs TRBV7-8 and TRBJ2-2; the D gene identity is not certain. Per the germline V gene, SGHVS is the CDR1 and FQNEAQ is the CDR2. The junction shows trimming of 3 bases on V and 5 bases on J, plus 10 bases between the germline ends. The CDR3 sequence holds 14 residues, the cysteine and phenylalanine included. The sequence is cut down to CDR3 DNA, 42 bases in frame from base 1. Full variable domain (CDR3 extended with the reference TRBV7-8 and TRBJ2-2 proteins): GAGVSQSPRYKVAKRGQDVALRCDPISGHVSLFWYQQALGQGPEFLTYFQNEAQLDKSGLPSDRFFAERPEGSVSTLKIQRTQQEDSAVYLCASSFKAETGELFFGEGSRLTVL.